The 27 T cell receptor beta chains listed next were all sequenced from one sample in a study of blood T cell repertoires in COVID-19. Sequencing was performed with immunoSEQ multiplex PCR; in TCRdb, only in-frame clones are kept and a portion is missing. This sample has about 74,000 clones, with roughly 78% found just once. What was sequenced was peripheral blood. All receptors come from a human donor in a cohort sampled during active COVID-19.

CDR3 in DNA: TGCAGTGCCCCCAGAACCGGGGAGCTGTTTTTT. It encodes CSAPRTGELFF. The chain is built from TRBV20-1 and TRBJ2-2; no clear D gene. V dropped 6 bases and J dropped 5 bases, with 7 bases sitting between them. Germline V CDR1 and CDR2: DFQATT, SNEGSKA (reference sequence). CDR3 length: 11 amino acids.

This sequence joins TRBV18 and TRBJ1-1; the D gene is possibly TRBD1 (5 bases). Trimming stripped 2 bases from V and 1 base from J, with 11 bases between. CDR3 length equals 15 residues. In germline, CDR1 is KGHSH, CDR2 LQKENI. CDR3 amino acids: CASSPSAGTNTEAFF. CDR3 sequence (DNA): TGTGCCAGCTCACCAAGCGCGGGGACGAACACTGAAGCTTTCTTT.

The chain couples TRBV18 to TRBJ2-1, with a weak D call TRBD2 (5 bases). CDR3 length: 14 residues. From germline, CDR1 is KGHSH and CDR2 LQKENI. Deletions cut 2 bases from V and 4 bases from J, with 9 bases between. The CDR3 DNA follows: TGTGCCAGCTCACCATCCGGGAATTACAATGAGCAGTTCTTC. Its translation is CASSPSGNYNEQFF.

J is TRBJ1-1 and V is TRBV7-9; 8 bases match TRBD1. The CDR3 is 11 residues long. CDR1 is SEHNR, CDR2 FQNEAQ, per germline (reference sequence). Here the CDR3 reads CVTGGDTEAFF. The CDR3 DNA is TGTGTCACAGGGGGTGACACTGAAGCTTTCTTT. The variable domain in full, completed from reference TRBV7-9 and TRBJ1-1, reads DTGVSQNPRHKITKRGQNVTFRCDPISEHNRLYWYRQTLGQGPEFLTYFQNEAQLEKSRLLSDRFSAERPKGSFSTLEIQRTEQGDSAMYLCVTGGDTEAFFGQGTRLTVV.

This clone is classed as medium-sized. The genes are TRBV6-2 or TRBV6-3 and TRBJ1-5, with D tentatively TRBD1 (5 bases). Germline V CDR1 and CDR2: MNHEY, SVGEGT. The CDR3 contains 14 residues. Deletions cut 2 bases from V and 5 bases from J, with 10 bases between. CDR3: CASSYGARDQPQHF. The CDR3 DNA follows: TGTGCCAGCAGTTACGGGGCTCGGGATCAGCCCCAGCATTTT.

The chain has TRBV3-1 (or the pseudogene TRBV3-2) and TRBJ1-5, with D possibly being TRBD1 (5 bases). Germline loops: CDR1 LGHDT, CDR2 YNNKEL (reference sequence). Deletions cut 0 bases from V and 0 bases from J, with 6 bases between. The length of the CDR3 is 15 residues. The CDR3 protein is CASSQEGVSNQPQHF. DNA of the CDR3: TGTGCCAGCAGCCAAGAAGGGGTTAGCAATCAGCCCCAGCATTTT.

V is TRBV10-2 and J is TRBJ1-6; the match to TRBD1 covers 8 bases. Germline lookup yields CDR1 WSHSY and CDR2 SAAADI. Germline trimming cut 11 bases from V and 7 bases from J; bases unmatched to any gene: 28. This CDR3 contains 20 residues. The CDR3 protein is CASQQVSGTGALLGNSPLHF. CDR3 DNA: TGCGCCTCCCAACAAGTCTCCGGGACAGGCGCCCTCTTGGGGAATTCACCCCTCCACTTT.

The chain uses TRBV12-3 or TRBV12-4 and TRBJ2-7, with unresolved D. The V end was cut by 2 bases, the J end by 5 bases, with 7 bases between. This CDR3 region has 12 residues. CDR3 region: CASSLQVHEQYF. CDR3 DNA: TGTGCCAGCAGTTTACAGGTCCACGAGCAGTACTTC.

The chain recombines TRBV18 with TRBJ1-2; unclear D gene. Trimming stripped 2 bases from V and 7 bases from J, with 17 bases between. The CDR3 loop spans 15 amino acids. Germline CDR1 reads KGHSH; CDR2 reads LQKENI. CDR3 DNA: TGTGCCAGCTCACCAGGCGCTAGCGGTCGTTCTGGCTACACCTTC. This sequence encodes CASSPGASGRSGYTF.

The gene calls are TRBV7-3 and TRBJ2-7, with 7 bases lining up with TRBD1. The CDR3 runs 14 residues. Germline assignment: CDR1 SGHTA and CDR2 FQGTGA. Unmatched junction bases numbered 11, after V lost 6 bases and J lost 6 bases. The CDR3 loop is CASSSPGAGGEQYF. The DNA for the CDR3 is TGTGCCAGCAGTTCACCCGGGGCAGGGGGCGAGCAGTACTTC. Full variable domain (remainder filled in from reference TRBV7-3 and TRBJ2-7): GAGVSQTPSNKVTEKGKYVELRCDPISGHTALYWYRQSLGQGPEFLIYFQGTGAADDSGLPNDRFFAVRPEGSVSTLKIQRTERGDSAVYLCASSSPGAGGEQYFGPGTRLTVT.

The rearrangement links TRBV4-1 to TRBJ1-5; 12 bases agree with TRBD1. The CDR3 contains 16 residues. With V trimmed by 4 bases and J by 6 bases, 7 bases remained unmatched. The germline CDR1 and CDR2 sequences are MGHRA and YSYEKL. The CDR3 DNA reads TGCGCCAGCAGCCCGAGCCGGGACAGGGGGCTTCAGCCCCAGCATTTT. Protein: CASSPSRDRGLQPQHF.

This chain links TRBV14 with TRBJ1-2, with TRBD1 as a possible D gene (5 bases). Germline assignment: CDR1 SGHDN and CDR2 FVKESK. The CDR3 sequence is 14 residues long. Trimming removed 4 bases at V and 7 bases at J, with 16 bases between. This CDR3 reads CASSLKQGWAGYTF. CDR3 coding DNA: TGTGCCAGCAGCCTAAAGCAGGGATGGGCTGGCTACACCTTC. Filled out from reference TRBV14 and TRBJ1-2, the complete variable domain reads EAGVTQFPSHSVIEKGQTVTLRCDPISGHDNLYWYRRVMGKEIKFLLHFVKESKQDESGMPNNRFLAERTGGTYSTLKVQPAELEDSGVYFCASSLKQGWAGYTFGSGTRLTVV.

V usage is TRBV4-2 and J usage is TRBJ2-5, with 15 bases that match TRBD2. The germline gives CDR1 LGHNA, CDR2 YNFKEQ. This CDR3 region has 19 residues. V was pared by 1 base and J by 4 bases, with 10 bases of the junction left unmatched. DNA for the CDR3: TGTGCCAGCAGCCAAGCCAACGGCCCGGGACTAGCGGGGGGAGAGACCCAGTACTTC. It yields the protein CASSQANGPGLAGGETQYF.

This chain connects TRBV30 to TRBJ2-7; 8 nucleotides line up with TRBD1. The trim removed 3 bases at V and 2 bases at J, leaving 6 bases unmatched. CDR1 and CDR2 (germline): GTSNPN, SVGIG (reference sequence). This CDR3 comprises 14 residues. This CDR3 is CAWSRETGAYEQYF. As DNA, the CDR3 is TGTGCCTGGAGCCGGGAGACAGGGGCCTACGAGCAGTACTTC.

The V call is TRBV3-1 (or the pseudogene TRBV3-2), the J call TRBJ1-2; a weak D match, TRBD1 (5 bases). V was trimmed by 2 bases and J by 4 bases, leaving 8 bases between them. Germline V gene sequence: CDR1 LGHDT, CDR2 YNNKEL (reference sequence). The length of the CDR3 is 13 residues. CDR3 DNA: TGTGCCAGCAGCCAAACCCAGGGCTATGGCTACACCTTC. It is translated as CASSQTQGYGYTF.

V is TRBV7-6 and J is TRBJ1-1, with a weak D call TRBD1 (6 bases). This CDR3 region has 15 residues. The germline V and J ends were trimmed by 1 base and 4 bases, with 13 bases remaining between them. Germline CDR1 reads SGHVS; CDR2 reads FNYEAQ. CDR3 DNA: TGTGCCAGCAGCTTAGTGCTCCAGGGGAGCACTGAAGCTTTCTTT. Translated: CASSLVLQGSTEAFF.

The table lists this clone with a few counts. The V call is TRBV10-1, the J call TRBJ2-7, with 9 bases matching TRBD1. Germline-derived CDR1 and CDR2 are WNHNN and SYGVQD (reference sequence). V trimming: 5 bases; J trimming: 1 base; junction bases outside the gene matches: 3. The CDR3 consists of 14 residues. Written as DNA, the CDR3 is TGCGCCAGCAGTCGGGACAGGGTTTCCTACGAGCAGTACTTC. Translating gives CASSRDRVSYEQYF.

V and J are TRBV12-3 or TRBV12-4 and TRBJ2-7; TRBD2 might be the D (6 bases). V was clipped by 4 bases and J by 4 bases, with 11 bases between them. CDR3 length: 13 residues. In DNA, the CDR3 is TGTGCCAGCAGTTCGGGACTTGGTTACGAGCAGTACTTC. It encodes CASSSGLGYEQYF.

The chain is built from TRBV5-1 and TRBJ2-7; 9 bases are shared with TRBD1. This CDR3 contains 14 residues. V lost 5 bases and J lost 2; bases outside the gene matches: 5. The germline gives CDR1 SGHRS, CDR2 YFSETQ. Here the CDR3 reads CASRPGQGAYEQYF. The CDR3, as DNA: TGCGCCAGCAGGCCGGGACAGGGAGCCTACGAGCAGTACTTC.

In its sample, this clone was seen once. The chain joins TRBV15 to TRBJ1-3; 8 bases fit TRBD1. Unmatched junction bases numbered 13, after V lost 6 bases and J lost 0 bases. Germline V gene lookup returns CDR1 LNHNV and CDR2 YYDKDF (reference sequence). The CDR3 contains 18 residues. CDR3 nucleotides: TGTGCCACCAGAGATGGGACAGGAGGCTTAAACTCTGGAAACACCATATATTTT. As protein: CATRDGTGGLNSGNTIYF.

The genes are TRBV7-2 and TRBJ1-5, with a weak D call TRBD1 (5 bases). The CDR3 runs 13 residues. V was cut by 5 bases and J by 9 bases, with 14 bases left in between. Germline V gene lookup returns CDR1 SGHTA and CDR2 FQGNSA. The CDR3 DNA reads as TGTGCCAGCAGCCCCATGGGGGGTAGGCCCCAGCATTTT. Translated: CASSPMGGRPQHF.

This chain's CDR3 is CASSWELAPGANVLTF. In DNA, the CDR3 is TGTGCCAGCAGTTGGGAACTAGCGCCTGGGGCCAACGTCCTGACTTTC. The chain is built from TRBV6-5 and TRBJ2-6; 7 nucleotides agree with TRBD2. The V gene's germline CDR1 is MNHEY and CDR2 SVGAGI. After removal of 4 bases from V and 2 bases from J, the junction contained 5 bases not matched to a gene. This CDR3 contains 16 residues.

This clone occurred once. The gene calls are TRBV7-2 and TRBJ2-7; D is undetermined. Germline values: CDR1 SGHTA, CDR2 FQGNSA. Between the trimmed V and J ends, which lost 1 base and 3 bases, there was a span of 10 bases. The CDR3 is 14 residues long. Here the CDR3 DNA reads TGTGCCAGCAGCTTAGGGCAGGTGTACTACGAGCAGTACTTC. It is translated as CASSLGQVYYEQYF.

This rearrangement joins TRBV6-2 or TRBV6-3 to TRBJ2-7; a weak D match, TRBD2 (6 bases). Germline V gene sequence: CDR1 MNHEY, CDR2 SVGEGT. With 0 bases removed from V and 5 bases from J, the gap between germline ends came to 11 bases. The CDR3 sequence is 14 residues long. DNA of the CDR3: TGTGCCAGCAGTTACTCTGGTAGCGGAGACGAGCAGTACTTC. Translation gives CASSYSGSGDEQYF.

The chain links TRBV7-2 to TRBJ2-7; TRBD1 aligns across 7 bases. CDR1 and CDR2 from the germline V gene are SGHTA and FQGNSA. The ends lost 5 bases at V and 0 bases at J; junction bases unmatched: 13. This CDR3 is 17 amino acids long. Here the CDR3 DNA reads TGTGCCAGCAGCCCCGCCTCGACAGGGCCCTCCTCCTACGAGCAGTACTTC. The encoded protein is CASSPASTGPSSYEQYF.

The chain carries TRBV2 and TRBJ1-5, with 11 bases that match TRBD1. Trimming cost V 6 bases and J 5 bases; bases outside gene matches: 0. The CDR3 contains 13 residues. Germline V gene data show CDR1 as SNHLY and CDR2 as FYNNEI. CDR3 nucleotide sequence: TGTGCCAGCAGGGGACAGGGGGATCAGCCCCAGCATTTT. This encodes CASRGQGDQPQHF. Looking up the rest from reference TRBV2 and TRBJ1-5 gives the full variable domain: EPEVTQTPSHQVTQMGQEVILRCVPISNHLYFYWYRQILGQKVEFLVSFYNNEISEKSEIFDDQFSVERPDGSNFTLKIRSTKLEDSAMYFCASRGQGDQPQHFGDGTRLSIL.

V gene TRBV27 combines with J gene TRBJ2-7, with D unresolved. The CDR3 loop spans 11 amino acids. The V end lost 6 bases, the J end lost 4 bases, and 7 bases lay between the germline ends. The germline CDR1 and CDR2 sequences are MNHEY and SMNVEV (reference sequence). CDR3 DNA: TGTGCCAGCAGGGCTAGGTACGAGCAGTACTTC. Encoded protein: CASRARYEQYF.